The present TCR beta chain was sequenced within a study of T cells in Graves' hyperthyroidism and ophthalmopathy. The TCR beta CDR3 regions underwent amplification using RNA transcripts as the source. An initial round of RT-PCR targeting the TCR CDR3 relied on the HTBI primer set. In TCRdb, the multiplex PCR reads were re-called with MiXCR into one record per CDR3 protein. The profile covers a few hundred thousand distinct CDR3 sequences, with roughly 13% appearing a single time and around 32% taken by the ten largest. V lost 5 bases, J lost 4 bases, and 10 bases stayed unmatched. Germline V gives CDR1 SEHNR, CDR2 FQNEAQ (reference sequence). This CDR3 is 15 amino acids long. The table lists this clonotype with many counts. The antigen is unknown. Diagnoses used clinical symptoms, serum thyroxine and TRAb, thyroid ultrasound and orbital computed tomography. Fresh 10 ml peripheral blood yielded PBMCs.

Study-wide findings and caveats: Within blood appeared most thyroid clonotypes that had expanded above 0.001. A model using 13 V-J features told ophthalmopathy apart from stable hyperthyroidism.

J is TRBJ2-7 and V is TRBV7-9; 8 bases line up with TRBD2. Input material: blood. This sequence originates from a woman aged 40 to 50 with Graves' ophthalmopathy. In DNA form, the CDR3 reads TGTGCCAGCAGCCCGCCGGGACTAGGACAATACGAGCAGTACTTC. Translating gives CASSPPGLGQYEQYF.